These 19 T cell receptor beta chains were all obtained from the same sample, sequenced in a study of molecular identifiers for immune sequencing clone quantification. TCRdb re-derived calls from the PCR reads in MiXCR, one entry per CDR3 protein. The data hold about 640,000 distinct CDR3 sequences, with roughly 21% observed a single time. The sequenced sample was naive CD8+ T cells from blood, with Jurkat cell RNA spiked in. The subset is: FACS-sorted CD8+CD4-CCR7+CD45RA+ naive T cells. The receptors here all came from a human donor in good health. Some libraries in this study had Jurkat cell RNA spiked in.

Turning to this clonotype: This may come from a read error, since a much larger clone is one base off. The V and J genes are TRBV30 and TRBJ1-5; the D is unclear. Looked up from germline, CDR1 is GTSNPN and CDR2 is SVGIG (reference sequence). The CDR3 sequence is 13 residues long. For the CDR3, the DNA is TGTGCCTGGAGTGTACATAGGAGTCAGTCCCAGCATTTT. Translating it yields CAWSVHRSQSQHF.

The chain is built from TRBV14 and TRBJ2-1, with no clear D. Germline CDR1 is SGHDN and CDR2 is FVKESK. V gave up 1 base and J gave up 0 bases, with 19 bases separating them. The CDR3 loop spans 19 amino acids. CDR3 bases: TGTGCCAGCAGCCAAGGACTGTTCACACCGACCATCTCCTACAATGAGCAGTTCTTC. As protein: CASSQGLFTPTISYNEQFF.

This clonotype was picked up a small number of times. The genes are TRBV4-1 and TRBJ2-3, with D perhaps TRBD2 (7 bases). The germline V gene encodes CDR1 MGHRA and CDR2 YSYEKL. The CDR3 sequence is 15 residues long. V lost 1 base, J lost 2 bases, and 10 bases lay in between. The DNA for the CDR3 is TGCGCCAGCAGCCAAGCCGGGGGGCCCACAGATACGCAGTATTTT. Its translation is CASSQAGGPTDTQYF.

This clonotype was observed a few times. V gene TRBV4-3 combines with J gene TRBJ2-1, with no clear D. The CDR3 runs to 16 residues. Trimming shortened V by 0 bases and J by 0 bases, and 9 bases separated the two germline ends. Germline V gene sequence: CDR1 LGHNA, CDR2 YSLEER. CDR3 DNA sequence: TGCGCCAGCAGCCAAGACGAGCCGAGCTCCTACAATGAGCAGTTCTTC. Translation: CASSQDEPSSYNEQFF.

The chain carries TRBV10-3 and TRBJ2-5; 9 nucleotides agree with TRBD2. J lost 5 bases, V lost 3 bases, and 7 bases had no gene match. The CDR3 is made up of 15 amino acids. CDR1 and CDR2 from the germline V gene are ENHRY and SYGVKD. CDR3 in amino acids: CAISDQSSGVETQYF. For the CDR3, the DNA is TGTGCCATCAGTGATCAGTCTAGCGGGGTGGAGACCCAGTACTTC.

This clonotype appeared many times. The chain uses TRBV7-2 and TRBJ2-5; 8 nucleotides line up with TRBD1. Germline-derived CDR1 and CDR2 are SGHTA and FQGNSA. Trimming took 7 bases from V and 4 from J; bases not matched to a gene: 11. The CDR3 is made up of 15 amino acids. The chain's CDR3 is CASNPDRASGETQYF. CDR3 bases: TGTGCCAGCAACCCGGACAGGGCCTCGGGAGAGACCCAGTACTTC.

In the case of this clonotype: Just one base apart from a much larger clone, this may be a read error. This sequence joins TRBV27 and TRBJ2-7, with 8 bases identical to TRBD1. The germline gives CDR1 MNHEY, CDR2 SMNVEV (reference sequence). V lost 5 bases, J lost 0 bases, and 15 bases stayed unmatched. CDR3 length equals 18 residues. The CDR3 is CASSGPGQAPSSSYEQYF. Written as DNA, the CDR3 is TGTGCCAGCAGTGGCCCGGGACAGGCGCCCTCCAGCTCCTACGAGCAGTACTTC.

This clonotype was found many times. The chain is built from TRBV4-1 and TRBJ1-5, with 10 bases aligning to TRBD1. CDR1 is MGHRA, CDR2 YSYEKL, per germline. The CDR3 runs 18 residues. V shed 1 base and J 5 bases; nucleotides not matched to a gene: 11. For the CDR3, the DNA is TGCGCCAGCAGCCAAGGATCTTCGGGACAGGGGAGGGATCAGCCCCAGCATTTT. Translated: CASSQGSSGQGRDQPQHF.

This clonotype was detected ten times or more. This chain connects TRBV7-9 to TRBJ2-3; D possibly corresponds to TRBD2 (6 bases). CDR3 size: 15 residues. CDR1 and CDR2 (germline): SEHNR, FQNEAQ (reference sequence). The germline V and J ends were trimmed by 3 bases and 1 base, with 11 bases remaining between them. The chain's CDR3 is CASSFWRDRTDTQYF. The DNA of the CDR3 is TGTGCCAGCAGCTTTTGGCGGGATCGCACAGATACGCAGTATTTT.

This clonotype turned up a few times. V is TRBV12-3 or TRBV12-4 and J is TRBJ2-3; 13 nucleotides line up with TRBD2. The V and J ends lost 5 bases and 5 bases, in that order; junction bases with no gene match: 4. The CDR3 consists of 15 residues. CDR3 residues: CASSRTSGGEDTQYF. The CDR3 bases are TGTGCCAGCAGTCGGACTAGCGGGGGTGAAGATACGCAGTATTTT.

This clonotype was observed at least ten times. The V and J genes are TRBV7-2 and TRBJ2-3; TRBD2 matches 10 bases. Germline V gives CDR1 SGHTA, CDR2 FQGNSA. The V gene end was trimmed by 5 bases and the J gene end by 0 bases; junction bases not matched to a gene: 2. This CDR3 is 15 amino acids long. This CDR3 is CASSASGGSTDTQYF. The CDR3 DNA is TGTGCCAGCAGCGCTAGCGGGGGAAGCACAGATACGCAGTATTTT.

This clonotype was detected ten times or more. The V gene is TRBV19, the J gene TRBJ2-7; perhaps TRBD2 as D (5 bases). The CDR3 consists of 15 residues. V was shortened by 4 bases and J by 2 bases, with 15 bases between the two germline ends. In germline, CDR1 is LNHDA, CDR2 SQIVND (reference sequence). CDR3 sequence reads: CASSTGVTVTYEQYF. CDR3 DNA sequence: TGTGCCAGTAGTACCGGGGTAACCGTAACCTACGAGCAGTACTTC.

This clonotype appeared many times. This chain uses TRBV12-3 or TRBV12-4 with TRBJ2-2; 16 nucleotides line up with TRBD2. J was trimmed by 3 bases and V by 5 bases; bases with no gene match: 9. CDR3 length equals 19 residues. CDR3 coding DNA: TGTGCCAGCAGTGAGCCCGGGACTAGCGGGAGGGCATACACCGGGGAGCTGTTTTTT. Protein product: CASSEPGTSGRAYTGELFF.

The CDR3 spells CASSDWDWRIRTDTQYF. The CDR3 DNA is TGTGCCAGCAGTGATTGGGACTGGAGGATAAGGACAGATACGCAGTATTTT. The V gene is TRBV6-2 or TRBV6-3, the J gene TRBJ2-3, with a tentative D call TRBD2 (6 bases). Germline assignment: CDR1 MNHEY and CDR2 SVGEGT. Trimming cost V 5 bases and J 3 bases, with 21 bases left between them. The CDR3 totals 17 residues.

This clonotype appeared many times. This chain joins TRBV30 and TRBJ1-1; 10 bases agree with TRBD1. In germline, CDR1 is GTSNPN, CDR2 SVGIG (reference sequence). This CDR3 contains 16 residues. The V gene end was trimmed by 1 base and the J gene end by 0 bases; junction bases not matched to a gene: 5. The CDR3 nucleotides are TGTGCCTGGAGTGGAGGACAGGGGGTACTGAACACTGAAGCTTTCTTT. This sequence encodes CAWSGGQGVLNTEAFF.

This clonotype was picked up many times. The chain couples TRBV2 to TRBJ1-4, with D hard to call. The CDR3 totals 14 residues. Germline CDR1 reads SNHLY; CDR2 reads FYNNEI. V shed 1 base and J shed 3 bases, with 6 bases lying between them. CDR3 in DNA: TGTGCCAGCAGTGAAGAGGCCGCTAATGAAAAACTGTTTTTT. Its protein is CASSEEAANEKLFF.

A few counts support this clonotype. This sequence joins TRBV6-2 or TRBV6-3 and TRBJ2-1; D ambiguous. The germline V gene encodes CDR1 MNHEY and CDR2 SVGEGT. Between the trimmed V and J ends, which lost 6 bases and 3 bases, there was a span of 15 bases. This CDR3 region has 15 residues. The CDR3 loop is CASSPYRASYNEQFF. DNA for the CDR3: TGTGCCAGCAGCCCCTATAGAGCGAGCTACAATGAGCAGTTCTTC.

This clonotype appeared many times. The chain employs TRBV2 and TRBJ1-1, with D perhaps TRBD1 (6 bases). V gave up 3 bases and J gave up 1 base, with 12 bases separating them. CDR1 is SNHLY, CDR2 FYNNEI, per germline. CDR3 length equals 15 residues. CDR3 coding DNA: TGTGCCAGCAGTGATACCGGGACACAGAACACTGAAGCTTTCTTT. Translation: CASSDTGTQNTEAFF.

This clonotype was observed many times. V usage is TRBV7-9 and J usage is TRBJ2-1; TRBD1 might be the D (6 bases). CDR1 and CDR2 (germline): SEHNR, FQNEAQ (reference sequence). This CDR3 is built from 16 residues. V gave up 5 bases and J gave up 4 bases, with 18 bases separating them. The CDR3 DNA follows: TGTGCCAGCAGCCCTAAAGTGGGGGCCGATTACAATGAGCAGTTCTTC. This encodes CASSPKVGADYNEQFF.